The clone carrying this T cell receptor beta chain was seen at least ten times. CDR3 length: 14 amino acids. After removal of 5 bases from V and 3 bases from J, the junction contained 3 bases not matched to a gene. Germline V CDR1 and CDR2: SGHTA, FQGNSA. Attached unique molecular identifiers marked individual cDNA molecules. MiXCR, applied by TCRdb to the 5' RACE reads, yields one record per CDR3 protein. The profile shows tens of thousands of distinct CDR3 sequences, roughly 5.9% of them singletons. The sample originates from a study of early T cells in non-severe SARS-CoV-2 infection. The wider study: Bulk RNA isolated from unsorted whole blood underwent sequencing; chains were not paired.

Material for sequencing was whole blood. The TCR comes from an adult who was a healthcare worker with PCR-confirmed SARS-CoV-2 infection or an uninfected control (not recorded which). The chain is built from TRBV7-2 and TRBJ2-3, with 9 bases fitting TRBD1. CDR3 protein: CASSPDRGTDTQYF. The CDR3, as DNA: TGTGCCAGCAGCCCCGACAGGGGGACAGATACGCAGTATTTT.